The rows below give T cell receptor beta chains drawn from one sample of a study of cytomegalovirus exposure and HLA in healthy donors. TCRdb keeps only in-frame clones here, not all; method: immunoSEQ multiplex PCR. The sample has about 160,000 clones; 85% are singletons. Source material: PBMCs. The receptors shown here come from a boy aged 2-9 years in good health and CMV-seronegative. Both conserved end residues are part of each CDR3. The D gene is left open where the match is weak. Clone size appears in some rows only: once, few, many, or a class for an expanded clone.

d_call: -
cdr3_length: 15
v_call: TRBV5-1
clone_size: -
j_call: TRBJ2-5
cdr3_nt: TGCGCCAGCAGCTTGGCGGTAGGGCAGGGAGAGACCCAGTACTTC
cdr3_aa: CASSLAVGQGETQYF

d_call: TRBD1
cdr3_length: 17
v_call: TRBV28
clone_size: -
j_call: TRBJ2-1
cdr3_nt: TGTGCCAGCAGCCCCTCCCGGGGACAGGGGAGGTACAATGAGCAGTTCTTC
cdr3_aa: CASSPSRGQGRYNEQFF

d_call: TRBD1
cdr3_length: 14
v_call: TRBV13
clone_size: -
j_call: TRBJ2-3
cdr3_nt: TGTGCCAGCAGCTCCGGGACAGGGGGAGATACGCAGTATTTT
cdr3_aa: CASSSGTGGDTQYF

d_call: TRBD1
cdr3_length: 15
v_call: TRBV6-6
clone_size: -
j_call: TRBJ2-7
cdr3_nt: TGTGCCAGCAGACGGACAGGGGGCAAATCCTACGAGCAGTACTTC
cdr3_aa: CASRRTGGKSYEQYF

d_call: TRBD1
cdr3_length: 15
v_call: TRBV4-1
clone_size: -
j_call: TRBJ1-1
cdr3_nt: TGCGCCAGCAGCCGGGGAGAGGGGGCGAACACTGAAGCTTTCTTT
cdr3_aa: CASSRGEGANTEAFF

d_call: -
cdr3_length: 15
v_call: TRBV11-2
clone_size: -
j_call: TRBJ1-1
cdr3_nt: TGTGCCAGCAGCTTTTACGGGGGAAGGAACACTGAAGCTTTCTTT
cdr3_aa: CASSFYGGRNTEAFF

d_call: TRBD1
cdr3_length: 17
v_call: TRBV5-6
clone_size: medium-sized
j_call: TRBJ1-3
cdr3_nt: TGTGCCAGCAGCTCGACAGGGGGCAATGCGGCTGGAAACACCATATATTTT
cdr3_aa: CASSSTGGNAAGNTIYF

d_call: -
cdr3_length: 16
v_call: TRBV11-2
clone_size: once
j_call: TRBJ2-3
cdr3_nt: TGTGCCAGCAGCTTGGGGTTAGAGTGGGAGGCGGATACGCAGTATTTT
cdr3_aa: CASSLGLEWEADTQYF

d_call: -
cdr3_length: 15
v_call: TRBV5-5
clone_size: -
j_call: TRBJ1-5
cdr3_nt: TGTGCCAGCAGCCTCTGGGTGGAGAGCAATCAGCCCCAGCATTTT
cdr3_aa: CASSLWVESNQPQHF

d_call: -
cdr3_length: 18
v_call: TRBV6-1
clone_size: -
j_call: TRBJ1-6
cdr3_nt: TGTGCCAGCAGTGAATTTACGAGCCAAAATACCTATAATTCACCCCTCCACTTT
cdr3_aa: CASSEFTSQNTYNSPLHF

d_call: TRBD1
cdr3_length: 16
v_call: TRBV30
clone_size: -
j_call: TRBJ1-5
cdr3_nt: TGTGCCTGGAGTGTACGCCAGACAGGGGGCGGTCAGCCCCAGCATTTT
cdr3_aa: CAWSVRQTGGGQPQHF

d_call: -
cdr3_length: 13
v_call: TRBV7-3
clone_size: few
j_call: TRBJ2-1
cdr3_nt: TGTGCCAGCAGCTTAACACAGTACAATGAGCAGTTCTTC
cdr3_aa: CASSLTQYNEQFF

d_call: TRBD2
cdr3_length: 19
v_call: TRBV6-1
clone_size: -
j_call: TRBJ2-5
cdr3_nt: TGTGCCAGCAGTGAAGGGGTCGAACTAGCGGGGGTATCGGGAGAGACCCAGTACTTC
cdr3_aa: CASSEGVELAGVSGETQYF

d_call: -
cdr3_length: 14
v_call: TRBV5-4
clone_size: -
j_call: TRBJ1-2
cdr3_nt: TGTGCCAGCAGCTTGCTGGCAGGGGACGATGGCTACACCTTC
cdr3_aa: CASSLLAGDDGYTF

d_call: -
cdr3_length: 18
v_call: TRBV5-1
clone_size: -
j_call: TRBJ1-1
cdr3_nt: TGCGCCAGCAGCTTGGTCCAGGTGGGGACTGGTATGAACACTGAAGCTTTCTTT
cdr3_aa: CASSLVQVGTGMNTEAFF

d_call: TRBD1
cdr3_length: 13
v_call: TRBV29-1
clone_size: -
j_call: TRBJ1-2
cdr3_nt: TGCAGCGTTGCTTGGGACAGACTCTATGGCTACACCTTC
cdr3_aa: CSVAWDRLYGYTF

d_call: -
cdr3_length: 16
v_call: TRBV29-1
clone_size: once
j_call: TRBJ1-2
cdr3_nt: TGCAGCGTTCTAGAGTCTGGCAGTCTTCGGGTTTATGGCTACACCTTC
cdr3_aa: CSVLESGSLRVYGYTF

d_call: -
cdr3_length: 13
v_call: TRBV5-8
clone_size: -
j_call: TRBJ2-3
cdr3_nt: TGTGCCAGCAGCTGGGACTTGGAGGATACGCAGTATTTT
cdr3_aa: CASSWDLEDTQYF

d_call: TRBD2
cdr3_length: 16
v_call: TRBV2
clone_size: -
j_call: TRBJ2-3
cdr3_nt: TGTGCCAGCATTGCCGGACTAGCGGGACCTGGGGATACGCAGTATTTT
cdr3_aa: CASIAGLAGPGDTQYF

d_call: -
cdr3_length: 13
v_call: TRBV7-7
clone_size: -
j_call: TRBJ2-7
cdr3_nt: TGTGCTAGCAGCTTAGGGGCGTCCTACGAGCAGTACTTC
cdr3_aa: CASSLGASYEQYF

d_call: -
cdr3_length: 14
v_call: TRBV5-1
clone_size: -
j_call: TRBJ1-4
cdr3_nt: TGCGCCAGCAGGGGGGGGGCCACTAATGAAAAACTGTTTTTT
cdr3_aa: CASRGGATNEKLFF

d_call: -
cdr3_length: 14
v_call: TRBV7-3
clone_size: -
j_call: TRBJ1-1
cdr3_nt: TGTGCCAGCAGGATGTTGGGAGAGGTTACTGAAGCTTTCTTT
cdr3_aa: CASRMLGEVTEAFF

d_call: -
cdr3_length: 13
v_call: TRBV7-9
clone_size: few
j_call: TRBJ1-4
cdr3_nt: TGTGCCAGCAGAGCAGGGGTCTATGAAAAACTGTTTTTT
cdr3_aa: CASRAGVYEKLFF

d_call: -
cdr3_length: 13
v_call: TRBV28
clone_size: -
j_call: TRBJ2-7
cdr3_nt: TGTGCCAGCAGCGACATGACCCGCTACGAGCAGTACTTC
cdr3_aa: CASSDMTRYEQYF

d_call: -
cdr3_length: 15
v_call: TRBV5-1
clone_size: few
j_call: TRBJ2-1
cdr3_nt: TGCGCCAGCAGCCCAACAGGCTCCCTTTTGGATGAGCAGTTCTTC
cdr3_aa: CASSPTGSLLDEQFF

d_call: TRBD2
cdr3_length: 16
v_call: TRBV11-2
clone_size: once
j_call: TRBJ2-2
cdr3_nt: TGTGCCAGCAGCTTACTAGCGGGATTAAACACCGGGGAGCTGTTTTTT
cdr3_aa: CASSLLAGLNTGELFF

d_call: -
cdr3_length: 13
v_call: TRBV9
clone_size: -
j_call: TRBJ2-7
cdr3_nt: TGTGCCAGCAGCGTCGGAGGGTTCGACGAGCAGTACTTC
cdr3_aa: CASSVGGFDEQYF

d_call: -
cdr3_length: 14
v_call: TRBV5-6
clone_size: once
j_call: TRBJ2-5
cdr3_nt: TGTGCCAGCAGCTTGTTCCCTAGCCAAGAGACCCAGTACTTC
cdr3_aa: CASSLFPSQETQYF

d_call: TRBD1
cdr3_length: 14
v_call: TRBV7-8
clone_size: -
j_call: TRBJ2-5
cdr3_nt: TGTGCCAGCAGCTTGGACAGGGGGCCGGGGACCCAGTACTTC
cdr3_aa: CASSLDRGPGTQYF

d_call: TRBD1
cdr3_length: 14
v_call: TRBV18
clone_size: -
j_call: TRBJ2-7
cdr3_nt: TGTGCCAGCTCACCAGGGACAGGGAGGTACGAGCAGTACTTC
cdr3_aa: CASSPGTGRYEQYF

d_call: TRBD1
cdr3_length: 14
v_call: TRBV10-2
clone_size: -
j_call: TRBJ1-1
cdr3_nt: TGCGCCAGCAGGGGGACAGGCGAGAACACTGAAGCTTTCTTT
cdr3_aa: CASRGTGENTEAFF

d_call: -
cdr3_length: 14
v_call: TRBV4-1
clone_size: once
j_call: TRBJ1-5
cdr3_nt: TGCGCCAGCAGCCAAACAGGGAGAAGTCAGCCCCAGCATTTT
cdr3_aa: CASSQTGRSQPQHF

d_call: -
cdr3_length: 13
v_call: TRBV4-2
clone_size: -
j_call: TRBJ2-1
cdr3_nt: TGTGCCAGCAGCCAAGATAGCGGCGATGAGCAGTTCTTC
cdr3_aa: CASSQDSGDEQFF

d_call: TRBD1
cdr3_length: 16
v_call: TRBV10-3
clone_size: -
j_call: TRBJ2-1
cdr3_nt: TGTGCCATCAGTTCCGGATTCGGACAGGGCCTCAATGAGCAGTTCTTC
cdr3_aa: CAISSGFGQGLNEQFF

d_call: TRBD1
cdr3_length: 15
v_call: TRBV13
clone_size: -
j_call: TRBJ1-1
cdr3_nt: TGTGCCAGCAGCCCGCACAGGGGACTGAACACTGAAGCTTTCTTT
cdr3_aa: CASSPHRGLNTEAFF

d_call: -
cdr3_length: 16
v_call: TRBV5-8
clone_size: -
j_call: TRBJ1-5
cdr3_nt: TGTGCCAGCAGCTTGAGAGGCCGGCGTAACAATCAGCCCCAGCATTTT
cdr3_aa: CASSLRGRRNNQPQHF

d_call: -
cdr3_length: 15
v_call: TRBV6-5
clone_size: -
j_call: TRBJ1-5
cdr3_nt: TGTGCCAGCAGACCGGACAGCCGTAGCAATCAGCCCCAGCATTTT
cdr3_aa: CASRPDSRSNQPQHF

d_call: -
cdr3_length: 15
v_call: TRBV5-1
clone_size: -
j_call: TRBJ1-4
cdr3_nt: TGCGCCAGCAGCTTAAACATTGCAACTAATGAAAAACTGTTTTTT
cdr3_aa: CASSLNIATNEKLFF

d_call: -
cdr3_length: 16
v_call: TRBV27
clone_size: -
j_call: TRBJ2-7
cdr3_nt: TGTGCCAGCAGTTTTGGGCCCGGAGGTAGCGCTTACGAGCAGTACTTC
cdr3_aa: CASSFGPGGSAYEQYF

d_call: -
cdr3_length: 20
v_call: TRBV15
clone_size: few
j_call: TRBJ2-5
cdr3_nt: TGTGCCACCAGCAGAGCACCCCCCATTCTCTACAGGGCGTTGAAAGAGACCCAGTACTTC
cdr3_aa: CATSRAPPILYRALKETQYF

d_call: -
cdr3_length: 16
v_call: TRBV6-5
clone_size: -
j_call: TRBJ2-7
cdr3_nt: TGTGCCAGCAGTTACTCGATGGCTCAGGGCTCCTACGAGCAGTACTTC
cdr3_aa: CASSYSMAQGSYEQYF

d_call: TRBD1
cdr3_length: 15
v_call: TRBV6-1
clone_size: -
j_call: TRBJ1-2
cdr3_nt: TGTGCCAGCAGTCCCTCGGGACAGGGGGACTATGGCTACACCTTC
cdr3_aa: CASSPSGQGDYGYTF

d_call: TRBD1
cdr3_length: 12
v_call: TRBV30
clone_size: -
j_call: TRBJ1-2
cdr3_nt: TGTGCCTGGAGCTGGGACAGGGACGGCTACACCTTC
cdr3_aa: CAWSWDRDGYTF

d_call: TRBD2
cdr3_length: 16
v_call: TRBV7-9
clone_size: -
j_call: TRBJ2-1
cdr3_nt: TGTGCCAGCAGCGCCCCGGGGCAGCGGGGGGGCGATGAGCAGTTCTTC
cdr3_aa: CASSAPGQRGGDEQFF

d_call: -
cdr3_length: 15
v_call: TRBV5-4
clone_size: -
j_call: TRBJ1-2
cdr3_nt: TGTGCCAGCAGCTTGGAAAGCGCTTCTAACTATGGCTACACCTTC
cdr3_aa: CASSLESASNYGYTF

d_call: TRBD1
cdr3_length: 12
v_call: TRBV30
clone_size: -
j_call: TRBJ1-6
cdr3_nt: TGTGCCTGGGACAGGGGGAATTCACCCCTCCACTTT
cdr3_aa: CAWDRGNSPLHF

d_call: -
cdr3_length: 15
v_call: TRBV2
clone_size: -
j_call: TRBJ2-1
cdr3_nt: TGTGCCAGCAGTCCGGGGAGGAGCTCCTACAATGAGCAGTTCTTC
cdr3_aa: CASSPGRSSYNEQFF